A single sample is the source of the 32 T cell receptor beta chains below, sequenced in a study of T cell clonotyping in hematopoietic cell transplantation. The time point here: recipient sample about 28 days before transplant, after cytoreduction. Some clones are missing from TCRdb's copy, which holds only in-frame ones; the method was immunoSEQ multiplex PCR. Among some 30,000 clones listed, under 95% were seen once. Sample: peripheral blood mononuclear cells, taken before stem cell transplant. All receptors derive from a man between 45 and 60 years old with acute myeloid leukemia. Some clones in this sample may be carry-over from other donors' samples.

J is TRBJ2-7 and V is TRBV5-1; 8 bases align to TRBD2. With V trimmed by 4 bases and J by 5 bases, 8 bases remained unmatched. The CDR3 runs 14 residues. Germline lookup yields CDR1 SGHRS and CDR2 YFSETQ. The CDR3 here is CASSGRGGPHEQYF. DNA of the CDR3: TGCGCCAGCAGCGGACGGGGGGGCCCCCACGAGCAGTACTTC.

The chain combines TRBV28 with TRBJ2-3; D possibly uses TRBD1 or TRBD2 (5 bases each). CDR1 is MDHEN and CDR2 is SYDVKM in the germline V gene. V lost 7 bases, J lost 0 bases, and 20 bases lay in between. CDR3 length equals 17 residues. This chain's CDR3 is CASTSIDWGSSTDTQYF. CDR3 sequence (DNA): TGTGCCAGCACCTCCATAGACTGGGGGTCTAGCACAGATACGCAGTATTTT. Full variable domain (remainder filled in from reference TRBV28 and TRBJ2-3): DVKVTQSSRYLVKRTGEKVFLECVQDMDHENMFWYRQDPGLGLRLIYFSYDVKMKEKGDIPEGYSVSREKKERFSLILESASTNQTSMYLCASTSIDWGSSTDTQYFGPGTRLTVL.

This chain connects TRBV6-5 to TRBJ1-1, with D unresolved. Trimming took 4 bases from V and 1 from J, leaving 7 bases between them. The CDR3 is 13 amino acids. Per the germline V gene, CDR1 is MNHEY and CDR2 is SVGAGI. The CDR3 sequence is CASSLVPNTEAFF. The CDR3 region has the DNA TGTGCCAGCAGTTTGGTTCCGAACACTGAAGCTTTCTTT.

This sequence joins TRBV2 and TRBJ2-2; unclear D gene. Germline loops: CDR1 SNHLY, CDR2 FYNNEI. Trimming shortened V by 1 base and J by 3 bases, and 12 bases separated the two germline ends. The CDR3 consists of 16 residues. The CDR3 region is CASSEGAGQYTGELFF. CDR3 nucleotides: TGTGCCAGCAGTGAAGGAGCAGGCCAATACACCGGGGAGCTGTTTTTT.

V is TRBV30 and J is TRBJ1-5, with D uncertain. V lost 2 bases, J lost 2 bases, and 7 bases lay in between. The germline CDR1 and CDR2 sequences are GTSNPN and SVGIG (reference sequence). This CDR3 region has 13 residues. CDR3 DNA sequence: TGTGCCTGGAGTAAGGTGGGCAATCAGCCCCAGCATTTT. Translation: CAWSKVGNQPQHF.

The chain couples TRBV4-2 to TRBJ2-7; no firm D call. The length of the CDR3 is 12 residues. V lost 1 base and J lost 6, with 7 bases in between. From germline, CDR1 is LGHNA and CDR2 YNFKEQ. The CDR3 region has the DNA TGTGCCAGCAGCCAAGGCAGTGGCGAGCAGTACTTC. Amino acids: CASSQGSGEQYF.

CDR3 sequence (DNA): TGTGCCAGTAGTATAGGGAGCAGGCAAACCTACGAGCAGTACTTC. Amino acid sequence: CASSIGSRQTYEQYF. The rearrangement uses TRBV19 and TRBJ2-7, with D hard to call. This CDR3 comprises 15 residues. The V and J ends lost 1 base and 2 bases respectively, with 12 bases between them. Germline CDR1 reads LNHDA; CDR2 reads SQIVND (reference sequence).

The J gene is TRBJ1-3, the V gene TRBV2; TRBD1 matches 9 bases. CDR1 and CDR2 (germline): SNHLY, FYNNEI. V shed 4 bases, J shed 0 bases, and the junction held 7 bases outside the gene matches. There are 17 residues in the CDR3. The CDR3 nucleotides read TGTGCCAGCAGTGGGAGGACAGGGGCGATCTCTGGAAACACCATATATTTT. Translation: CASSGRTGAISGNTIYF.

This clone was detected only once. CDR3 sequence (DNA): TGTGCCAGCAGTCCGGGACAGGGGGACCTTTCCTACGAGCAGTACTTC. It codes for CASSPGQGDLSYEQYF. The chain couples TRBV5-4 to TRBJ2-7, with TRBD1 matching 11 bases. The CDR3 has 16 residues. Trimming took 5 bases from V and 1 from J; bases not matched to a gene: 8. CDR1 is SGHNT and CDR2 is YYREEE in the germline V gene (reference sequence).

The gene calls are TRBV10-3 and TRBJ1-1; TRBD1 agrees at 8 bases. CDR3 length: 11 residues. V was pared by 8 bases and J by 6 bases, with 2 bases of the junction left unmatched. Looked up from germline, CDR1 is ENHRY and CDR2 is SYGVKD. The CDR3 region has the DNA TGTGCCATCCGGGGACAGGCTGAAGCTTTCTTT. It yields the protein CAIRGQAEAFF.

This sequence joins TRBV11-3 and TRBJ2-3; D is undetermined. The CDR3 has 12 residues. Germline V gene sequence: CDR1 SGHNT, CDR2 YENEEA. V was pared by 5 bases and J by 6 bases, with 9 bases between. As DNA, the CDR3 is TGTGCCAGCAGCCCGAACAAGGATACGCAGTATTTT. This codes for CASSPNKDTQYF.

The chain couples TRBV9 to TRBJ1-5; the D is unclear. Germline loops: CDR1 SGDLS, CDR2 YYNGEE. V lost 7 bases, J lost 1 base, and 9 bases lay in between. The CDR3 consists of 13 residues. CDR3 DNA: TGTGCCAGCGCTCGGGAAAGCAATCAGCCCCAGCATTTT. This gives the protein CASARESNQPQHF.

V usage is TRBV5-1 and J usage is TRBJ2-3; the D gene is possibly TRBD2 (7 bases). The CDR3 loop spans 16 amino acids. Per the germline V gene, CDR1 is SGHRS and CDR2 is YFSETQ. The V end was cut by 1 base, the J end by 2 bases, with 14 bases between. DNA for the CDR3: TGCGCCAGCAGCTTGCCCCTTGGGGGGGCCACAGATACGCAGTATTTT. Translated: CASSLPLGGATDTQYF.

DNA for the CDR3: TGTGCCAGCAGTACCCCTTCGAATGAGCAGTTCTTC. Amino acid sequence: CASSTPSNEQFF. The rearrangement joins TRBV6-5 to TRBJ2-1; D is ambiguous. The CDR3 totals 12 residues. Trimming left V 5 bases short and J 7 bases short, with 9 bases between. Germline V lookup: CDR1 MNHEY, CDR2 SVGAGI.

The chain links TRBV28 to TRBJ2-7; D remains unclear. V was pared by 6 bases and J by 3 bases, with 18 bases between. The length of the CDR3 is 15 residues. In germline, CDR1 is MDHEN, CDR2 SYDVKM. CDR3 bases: TGTGCCAGCAGCCTCAGGCTAACTGGTAACTACGAGCAGTACTTC. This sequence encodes CASSLRLTGNYEQYF.

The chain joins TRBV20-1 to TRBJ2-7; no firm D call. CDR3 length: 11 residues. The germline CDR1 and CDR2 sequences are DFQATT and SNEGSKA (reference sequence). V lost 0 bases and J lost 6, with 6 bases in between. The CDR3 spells CSARDNGEQYF. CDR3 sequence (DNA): TGCAGTGCTAGAGACAACGGCGAGCAGTACTTC.

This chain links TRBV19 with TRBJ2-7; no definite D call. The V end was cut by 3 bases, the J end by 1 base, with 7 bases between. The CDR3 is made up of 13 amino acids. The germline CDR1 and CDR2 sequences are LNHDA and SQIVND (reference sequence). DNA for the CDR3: TGTGCCAGTAGTATCGGCAGGTCCTACGAGCAGTACTTC. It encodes CASSIGRSYEQYF. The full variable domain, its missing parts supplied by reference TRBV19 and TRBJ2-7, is DGGITQSPKYLFRKEGQNVTLSCEQNLNHDAMYWYRQDPGQGLRLIYYSQIVNDFQKGDIAEGYSVSREKKESFPLTVTSAQKNPTAFYLCASSIGRSYEQYFGPGTRLTVT.

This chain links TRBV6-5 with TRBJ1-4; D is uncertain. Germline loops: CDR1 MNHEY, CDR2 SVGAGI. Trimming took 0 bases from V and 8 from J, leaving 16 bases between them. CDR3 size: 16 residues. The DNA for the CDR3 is TGTGCCAGCAGTTACTCCGTCACAGTGGGGAGGGAAAAACTGTTTTTT. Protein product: CASSYSVTVGREKLFF.

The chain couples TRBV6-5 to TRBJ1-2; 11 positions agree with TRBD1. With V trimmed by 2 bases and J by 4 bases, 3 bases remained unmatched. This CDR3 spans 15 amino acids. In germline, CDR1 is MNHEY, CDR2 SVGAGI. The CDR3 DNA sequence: TGTGCCAGCAGTTACGCCGGACAGGGGGCCTATGGCTACACCTTC. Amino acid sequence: CASSYAGQGAYGYTF.

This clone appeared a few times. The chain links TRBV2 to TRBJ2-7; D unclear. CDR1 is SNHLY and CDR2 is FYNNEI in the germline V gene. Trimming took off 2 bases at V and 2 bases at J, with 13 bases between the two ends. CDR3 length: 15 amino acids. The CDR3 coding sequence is TGTGCCAGCAGTGAATCTCCCTTGCCCCCCTACGAGCAGTACTTC. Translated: CASSESPLPPYEQYF.

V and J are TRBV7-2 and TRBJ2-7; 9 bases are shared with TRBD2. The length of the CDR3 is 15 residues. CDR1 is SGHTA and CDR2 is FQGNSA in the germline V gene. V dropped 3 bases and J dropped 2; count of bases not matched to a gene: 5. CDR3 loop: CASSLGLAAAYEQYF. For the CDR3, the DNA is TGTGCCAGCAGCTTGGGACTAGCAGCAGCCTACGAGCAGTACTTC. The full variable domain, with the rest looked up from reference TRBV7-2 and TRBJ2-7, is GAGVSQSPSNKVTEKGKDVELRCDPISGHTALYWYRQSLGQGLEFLIYFQGNSAPDKSGLPSDRFSAERTGGSVSTLTIQRTQQEDSAVYLCASSLGLAAAYEQYFGPGTRLTVT.

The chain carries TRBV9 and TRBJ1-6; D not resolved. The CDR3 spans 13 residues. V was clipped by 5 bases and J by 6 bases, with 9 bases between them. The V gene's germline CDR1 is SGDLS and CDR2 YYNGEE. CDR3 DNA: TGTGCCAGCAGTCTTACAGCTAATTCACCCCTCCACTTT. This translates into CASSLTANSPLHF.

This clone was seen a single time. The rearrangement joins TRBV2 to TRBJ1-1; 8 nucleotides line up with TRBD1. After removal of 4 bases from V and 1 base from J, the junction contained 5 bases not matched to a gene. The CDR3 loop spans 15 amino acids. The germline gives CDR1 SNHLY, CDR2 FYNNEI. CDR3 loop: CASSGSGTGNTEAFF. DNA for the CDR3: TGTGCCAGCAGTGGCTCCGGGACAGGGAACACTGAAGCTTTCTTT.

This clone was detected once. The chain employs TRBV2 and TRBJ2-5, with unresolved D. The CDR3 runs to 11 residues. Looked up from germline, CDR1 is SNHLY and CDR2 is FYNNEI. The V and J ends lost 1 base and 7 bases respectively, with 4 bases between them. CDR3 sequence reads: CASSEGGTQYF. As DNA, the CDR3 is TGTGCCAGCAGTGAAGGGGGGACCCAGTACTTC.

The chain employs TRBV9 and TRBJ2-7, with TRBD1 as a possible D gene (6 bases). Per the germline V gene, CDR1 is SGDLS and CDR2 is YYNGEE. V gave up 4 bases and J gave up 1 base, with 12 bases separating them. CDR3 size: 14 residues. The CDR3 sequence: CASSPATGSYEQYF. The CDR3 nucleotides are TGTGCCAGCAGCCCGGCGACAGGTTCCTACGAGCAGTACTTC.

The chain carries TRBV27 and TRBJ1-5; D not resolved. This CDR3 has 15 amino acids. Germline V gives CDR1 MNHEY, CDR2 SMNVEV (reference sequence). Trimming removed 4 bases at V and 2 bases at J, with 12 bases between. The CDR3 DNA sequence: TGTGCCAGCAGTTCCCGCCCCCTCGGCAATCAGCCCCAGCATTTT. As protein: CASSSRPLGNQPQHF.

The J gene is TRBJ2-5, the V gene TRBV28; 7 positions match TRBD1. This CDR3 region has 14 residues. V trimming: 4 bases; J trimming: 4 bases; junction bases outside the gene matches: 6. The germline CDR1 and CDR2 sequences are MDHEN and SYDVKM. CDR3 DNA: TGTGCCAGCAGTTCCCAGGACAGGTTAGAGACCCAGTACTTC. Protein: CASSSQDRLETQYF.

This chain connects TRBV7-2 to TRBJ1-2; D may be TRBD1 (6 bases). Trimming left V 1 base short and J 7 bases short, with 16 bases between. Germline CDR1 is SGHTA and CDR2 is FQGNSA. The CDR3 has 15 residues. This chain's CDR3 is CASSLEQGPFSGYTF. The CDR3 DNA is TGTGCCAGCAGCTTAGAACAGGGTCCTTTCTCTGGCTACACCTTC.

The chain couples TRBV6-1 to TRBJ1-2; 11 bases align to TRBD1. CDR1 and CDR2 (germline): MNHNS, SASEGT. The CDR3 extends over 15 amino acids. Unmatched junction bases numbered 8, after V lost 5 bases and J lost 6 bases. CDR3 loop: CASSRGKGQGDGYTF. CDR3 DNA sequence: TGTGCCAGCAGTCGCGGTAAGGGACAGGGGGATGGCTACACCTTC.

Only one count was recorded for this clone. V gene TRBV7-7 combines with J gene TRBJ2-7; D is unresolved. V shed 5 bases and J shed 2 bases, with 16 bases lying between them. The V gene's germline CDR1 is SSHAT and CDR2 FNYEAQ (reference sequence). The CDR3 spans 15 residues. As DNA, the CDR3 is TGTGCCAGCAGCCCATCAGTTCTCCTCCCCTACGAGCAGTACTTC. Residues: CASSPSVLLPYEQYF.

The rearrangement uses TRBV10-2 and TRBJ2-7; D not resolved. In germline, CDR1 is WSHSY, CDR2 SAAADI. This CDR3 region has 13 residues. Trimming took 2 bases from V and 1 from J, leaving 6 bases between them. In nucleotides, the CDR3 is TGCGCCAGCAGTGAGAGGCCTTCCTACGAGCAGTACTTC. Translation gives CASSERPSYEQYF.

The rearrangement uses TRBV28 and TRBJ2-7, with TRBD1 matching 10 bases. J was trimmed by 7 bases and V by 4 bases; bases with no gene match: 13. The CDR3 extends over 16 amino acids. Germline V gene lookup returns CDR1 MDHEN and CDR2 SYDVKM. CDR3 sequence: CASSSSVGTGVEEQYF. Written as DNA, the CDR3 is TGTGCCAGCAGTTCGAGCGTTGGGACAGGGGTTGAAGAGCAGTACTTC.